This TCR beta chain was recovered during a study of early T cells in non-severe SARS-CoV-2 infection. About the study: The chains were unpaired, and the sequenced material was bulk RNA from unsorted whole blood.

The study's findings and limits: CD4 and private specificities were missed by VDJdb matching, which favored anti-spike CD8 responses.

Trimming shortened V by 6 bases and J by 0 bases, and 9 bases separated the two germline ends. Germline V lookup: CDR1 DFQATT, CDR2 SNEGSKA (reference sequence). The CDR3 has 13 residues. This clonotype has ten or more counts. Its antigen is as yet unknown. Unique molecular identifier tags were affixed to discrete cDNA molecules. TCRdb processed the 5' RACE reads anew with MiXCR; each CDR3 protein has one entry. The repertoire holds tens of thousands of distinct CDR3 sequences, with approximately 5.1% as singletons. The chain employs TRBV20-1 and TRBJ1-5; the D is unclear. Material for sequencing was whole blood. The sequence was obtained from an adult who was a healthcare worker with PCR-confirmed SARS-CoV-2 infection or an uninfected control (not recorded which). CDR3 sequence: CSARSYSNQPQHF. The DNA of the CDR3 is TGCAGTGCCCGAAGTTATAGCAATCAGCCCCAGCATTTT.